This passage covers 27 T cell receptor beta chains from one sample sequenced in a study of cytomegalovirus exposure and HLA in healthy donors. Primers: 60 Vbeta forward and 13 Jbeta reverse. This table comes from immunoSEQ multiplex PCR, and its TCRdb copy is limited to in-frame clones, with some not included. The data show under 200,000 clones, roughly 73% seen once. Sequenced input: PBMCs. The receptors come from a woman aged 40 to 50 in good health and CMV-seropositive.

The chain has TRBV19 and TRBJ1-1, with 7 bases fitting TRBD1. V was pared by 6 bases and J by 3 bases, with 10 bases of the junction left unmatched. The CDR3 is 15 amino acids. CDR1 and CDR2 from the germline V gene are LNHDA and SQIVND (reference sequence). CDR3 in DNA: TGTGCCAGTAGACTCCATACAGGGGAGCACACTGAAGCTTTCTTT. As protein: CASRLHTGEHTEAFF.

In this sample, this clone turned up a few times. The V gene is TRBV19, the J gene TRBJ2-2, with TRBD1 matching over 10 bases. The CDR3 has 14 residues. The J segment lost 6 bases and the V segment lost 10 bases, leaving 8 bases of the junction unmatched. From germline, CDR1 is LNHDA and CDR2 SQIVND (reference sequence). DNA for the CDR3: TGTGCCACCCGATCCGGGACAGGGGCCGGGGAGCTGTTTTTT. It encodes CATRSGTGAGELFF.

This chain uses TRBV6-1 with TRBJ1-5; D is ambiguous. The CDR3 contains 12 residues. CDR1 and CDR2 from the germline V gene are MNHNS and SASEGT. V lost 3 bases and J 5 bases, leaving 5 bases between the germline ends. The CDR3 bases are TGTGCCAGCAGTGATTACTATCAGCCCCAGCATTTT. This sequence encodes CASSDYYQPQHF.

The CDR3 DNA follows: TGTGCCAGCAGGGGGGACAGGAGTTTCTACGAGCAGTACTTC. Encoded protein: CASRGDRSFYEQYF. The chain recombines TRBV2 with TRBJ2-7; TRBD1 aligns across 8 bases. The CDR3 covers 14 residues. Germline V CDR1 and CDR2: SNHLY, FYNNEI. V lost 6 bases, J lost 3 bases, and 7 bases stayed unmatched.

This clone occurred a few times. The rearrangement joins TRBV6-5 to TRBJ1-1, with D possibly TRBD1 on 6 matching bases. There are 14 residues in the CDR3. Trimming removed 2 bases at V and 8 bases at J, with 15 bases between. CDR1 is MNHEY, CDR2 SVGAGI, per germline. The CDR3 is CASSYTTGTTEAFF. The CDR3 region has the DNA TGTGCCAGCAGTTACACAACCGGGACAACCGAAGCTTTCTTT.

The chain has TRBV19 and TRBJ1-2, with D tentatively TRBD1 (6 bases). The V end was cut by 7 bases, the J end by 4 bases, with 13 bases between. Per the germline V gene, CDR1 is LNHDA and CDR2 is SQIVND (reference sequence). The CDR3 runs to 13 residues. CDR3 sequence: CASTGQESYGYTF. CDR3 coding DNA: TGTGCCAGTACGGGACAAGAGAGCTATGGCTACACCTTC.

J is TRBJ2-1 and V is TRBV27, with 12 bases fitting TRBD2. Germline loops: CDR1 MNHEY, CDR2 SMNVEV (reference sequence). The CDR3 length is 17 residues. J was trimmed by 7 bases and V by 2 bases; bases with no gene match: 9. The CDR3 DNA reads TGTGCCAGCAGTTTACGGGGACTAGCGGGCGGCATAAATGAGCAGTTCTTC. This sequence encodes CASSLRGLAGGINEQFF.

This chain uses TRBV7-8 with TRBJ1-2; possibly TRBD1 for D (6 bases). V lost 1 base to trimming and J lost 1 base, with 10 bases between them. Germline CDR1 SGHVS, CDR2 FQNEAQ. The CDR3 consists of 15 residues. The chain's CDR3 is CASSLDQGLNYGYTF. The CDR3 DNA reads as TGTGCCAGCAGCTTAGATCAGGGGCTTAACTATGGCTACACCTTC.

The chain uses TRBV2 and TRBJ2-2; 8 positions match TRBD2. This CDR3 spans 16 amino acids. Germline-derived CDR1 and CDR2 are SNHLY and FYNNEI. J was trimmed by 4 bases and V by 2 bases; bases with no gene match: 6. Here the CDR3 reads CASSEIGTSGTGELFF. The CDR3 DNA sequence: TGTGCCAGCAGTGAAATCGGGACTAGTGGCACCGGGGAGCTGTTTTTT.

V usage is TRBV28 and J usage is TRBJ2-1, with TRBD2 matching 7 bases. Germline V gene data show CDR1 as MDHEN and CDR2 as SYDVKM. After removal of 7 bases from V and 3 bases from J, the junction contained 12 bases not matched to a gene. The CDR3 is made up of 16 amino acids. The CDR3 region has the DNA TGTGCCAGCACCAAAGAAGCTAGCGGTTTCTACAATGAGCAGTTCTTC. Translated, it gives CASTKEASGFYNEQFF.

The rearrangement joins TRBV6-5 to TRBJ1-1; D gene uncertain. Germline CDR1 MNHEY, CDR2 SVGAGI. The ends were cut back, 2 bases at V and 3 bases at J, with 10 bases in the middle. The CDR3 has 14 amino acids. The CDR3 nucleotides are TGTGCCAGCAGTTACGAGGGTGGCTACACTGAAGCTTTCTTT. It yields the protein CASSYEGGYTEAFF.

The rearrangement links TRBV5-5 to TRBJ2-7, with 8 bases identical to TRBD1. Looked up from germline, CDR1 is SGHKS and CDR2 is YYEKEE (reference sequence). This CDR3 has 14 amino acids. With 2 bases clipped from V and 2 bases from J, the junction kept 3 bases outside the gene matches. The CDR3 sequence is CASSFSQGAYEQYF. CDR3 coding DNA: TGTGCCAGCAGCTTTTCACAGGGGGCCTACGAGCAGTACTTC.

The chain joins TRBV18 to TRBJ2-2; TRBD2 is a possible D gene (5 bases). Trimming removed 6 bases from V and 6 bases from J, with 11 bases in between. The CDR3 contains 13 residues. CDR1 is KGHSH, CDR2 LQKENI, per germline. The CDR3, as DNA: TGTGCCAGCTCTCCAGAGGGCCCCGGGGAGCTGTTTTTT. Translation gives CASSPEGPGELFF.

The V gene is TRBV6-1, the J gene TRBJ1-2; the D is unclear. Trimming took off 0 bases at V and 2 bases at J, with 10 bases between the two ends. This CDR3 contains 15 residues. Germline CDR1 is MNHNS and CDR2 is SASEGT. The CDR3 sequence: CASSEAGRGNYGYTF. CDR3 DNA: TGTGCCAGCAGTGAAGCAGGGCGCGGGAACTATGGCTACACCTTC.

The chain uses TRBV23-1 and TRBJ1-1; TRBD1 is a possible D gene (6 bases). TRBV23-1 is reported as an ORF; its role is uncertain. Trimming shortened V by 2 bases and J by 4 bases, and 8 bases separated the two germline ends. The CDR3 totals 13 residues. The CDR3 DNA sequence: TGCGCCAGCAGTCAACAGGGGTTCACTGAAGCTTTCTTT. It specifies CASSQQGFTEAFF.

This clone was counted between two and nine times. V usage is TRBV6-6 and J usage is TRBJ2-1; perhaps TRBD2 as D (7 bases). V was cut by 5 bases and J by 7 bases, with 21 bases left in between. Germline values: CDR1 MNHNY, CDR2 SVGAGI (reference sequence). The CDR3 has 16 residues. CDR3 sequence (DNA): TGTGCCAGCAGTCCCCCCCGGGGGGCTGGCGGTAATGAGCAGTTCTTC. Translation: CASSPPRGAGGNEQFF.

The rearrangement links TRBV10-1 to TRBJ2-3; D gene ambiguous. Trimming removed 4 bases from V and 2 bases from J, with 4 bases in between. The CDR3 has 12 residues. The germline CDR1 and CDR2 sequences are WNHNN and SYGVQD (reference sequence). Written as DNA, the CDR3 is TGCGCCAGCAGTGTAGACACAGATACGCAGTATTTT. It yields the protein CASSVDTDTQYF.

The J gene is TRBJ2-4, the V gene TRBV27; 14 bases are shared with TRBD2. CDR3 length equals 19 residues. Germline V gene lookup returns CDR1 MNHEY and CDR2 SMNVEV (reference sequence). The junction had 7 bases not matched to a gene; V was cut back by 2 bases and J by 1 base. The CDR3 DNA is TGTGCCAGCAGTTTAACGACCGGGACTAGCGGGAGTGCCAAAAACATTCAGTACTTC. Its protein product is CASSLTTGTSGSAKNIQYF.

V gene TRBV4-1 combines with J gene TRBJ2-7, with TRBD2 matching over 12 bases. The CDR3 covers 17 residues. Looked up from germline, CDR1 is MGHRA and CDR2 is YSYEKL. The V and J ends lost 4 bases and 0 bases, in that order; junction bases with no gene match: 7. CDR3 DNA sequence: TGCGCCAGCAGCCCGACTAGCGGGAGCCCTAGCTCCTACGAGCAGTACTTC. It translates to CASSPTSGSPSSYEQYF.

This chain links TRBV7-6 with TRBJ2-5; 8 bases align to TRBD2. The CDR3 is 15 residues long. The trim removed 1 base at V and 5 bases at J, leaving 6 bases unmatched. Germline V gene data show CDR1 as SGHVS and CDR2 as FNYEAQ. The CDR3 region has the DNA TGTGCCAGCAGCTTAGTGATTAGCGGGACCGAGACCCAGTACTTC. Translated: CASSLVISGTETQYF.

The rearrangement joins TRBV30 to TRBJ2-2; 7 bases match TRBD1. The CDR3 has 13 residues. With 7 bases clipped from V and 4 bases from J, the junction kept 6 bases outside the gene matches. Germline V gene lookup returns CDR1 GTSNPN and CDR2 SVGIG (reference sequence). The CDR3 loop reads CAFPGTVTGELFF. The CDR3, as DNA: TGTGCCTTCCCCGGGACAGTCACCGGGGAGCTGTTTTTT.

The V call is TRBV7-9, the J call TRBJ1-1, with TRBD1 matching 7 bases. V dropped 4 bases and J dropped 10; count of bases not matched to a gene: 12. The germline gives CDR1 SEHNR, CDR2 FQNEAQ (reference sequence). The CDR3 extends over 14 amino acids. CDR3 bases: TGTGCCAGCAGCTACCAGGGGGGCGCTGTACCAGCTTTCTTT. Translated: CASSYQGGAVPAFF. Based on the CDR3 plus reference TRBV7-9 and TRBJ1-1, the full variable domain is DTGVSQNPRHKITKRGQNVTFRCDPISEHNRLYWYRQTLGQGPEFLTYFQNEAQLEKSRLLSDRFSAERPKGSFSTLEIQRTEQGDSAMYLCASSYQGGAVPAFFGQGTRLTVV.

The CDR3 sequence is CSAAGQGFEKLFF. The CDR3 DNA reads TGCAGCGCTGCGGGACAGGGATTTGAAAAACTGTTTTTT. The chain employs TRBV29-1 and TRBJ1-4, with 9 nucleotides matching TRBD1. The junction had 7 bases not matched to a gene; V was cut back by 7 bases and J by 7 bases. This CDR3 contains 13 residues. CDR1 and CDR2 (germline): SQVTM, ANQGSEA.

The gene calls are TRBV2 and TRBJ2-7; 14 bases map to TRBD2. Trimming removed 6 bases from V and 12 bases from J; junction bases left unmatched: 13. The CDR3 totals 15 residues. Germline V gives CDR1 SNHLY, CDR2 FYNNEI. This chain's CDR3 is CASRISGLAGVGAYF. CDR3 nucleotide sequence: TGTGCCAGCAGGATCTCGGGACTAGCGGGAGTAGGGGCGTACTTC.

The rearrangement uses TRBV28 and TRBJ2-7; possible D gene TRBD1, 6 bases. CDR1 MDHEN and CDR2 SYDVKM come from the germline V gene. This CDR3 has 16 amino acids. The V end lost 6 bases, the J end lost 0 bases, and 18 bases lay between the germline ends. CDR3 sequence (DNA): TGTGCCAGCAGGACGGTAGGGGGATACCCCTCCTACGAGCAGTACTTC. Its protein is CASRTVGGYPSYEQYF.

The chain recombines TRBV6-5 with TRBJ1-5; D perhaps matches TRBD1 (6 bases). Trimming stripped 7 bases from V and 7 bases from J, with 11 bases between. The CDR3 sequence is 12 residues long. The V gene's germline CDR1 is MNHEY and CDR2 SVGAGI. This chain's CDR3 is CASTKGVQPQHF. For the CDR3, the DNA is TGTGCCAGCACCAAGGGGGTCCAGCCCCAGCATTTT.

V and J are TRBV7-3 and TRBJ2-7; TRBD1 aligns across 7 bases. Looked up from germline, CDR1 is SGHTA and CDR2 is FQGTGA. With V trimmed by 2 bases and J by 4 bases, 2 bases remained unmatched. The CDR3 runs 13 residues. The CDR3 DNA is TGTGCCAGCAGCTTAGGGACAGAATACGAGCAGTACTTC. Encoded protein: CASSLGTEYEQYF.